A single sample is the source of the 13 T cell receptor beta chains below, sequenced in a study of monozygotic twins with inflammatory bowel disease. TCRdb reprocessed the 5' RACE reads, keeping one entry per CDR3 protein, no DNA. This sample contains over 350,000 distinct CDR3 sequences. Sequencing was carried out using blood. These receptors all stem from a human donor with ulcerative colitis or Crohn's disease, or a healthy co-twin of an affected twin (not recorded which).

The rearrangement joins TRBV29-1 to TRBJ2-3. The germline V gene encodes CDR1 SQVTM and CDR2 ANQGSEA. The CDR3 has 12 amino acids. CDR3 loop: CSVDGITDTQYF.

The chain recombines TRBV7-2 with TRBJ2-7. The CDR3 covers 13 residues. Germline values: CDR1 SGHTA, CDR2 FQGNSA. CDR3 protein: CASSARWGYEQYF.

V and J are TRBV27 and TRBJ2-7; TCRdb's D call of TRBD1 is untestable without DNA. The CDR3 is 14 amino acids. Germline CDR1 and CDR2: MNHEY and SMNVEV (reference sequence). CDR3 in amino acids: CASSPTTGVHEQYF.

The chain carries TRBV7-2 and TRBJ2-2; lacking DNA, the TRBD2 call made by TCRdb goes unchecked. This CDR3 region has 16 residues. Germline CDR1 SGHTA, CDR2 FQGNSA. The chain's CDR3 is CASSLFRRGGPGELFF.

The chain has TRBV20-1 and TRBJ2-1; TCRdb's D call, TRBD1, is unchecked because there is no DNA. Germline CDR1 reads DFQATT; CDR2 reads SNEGSKA (reference sequence). The CDR3 spans 15 residues. The CDR3 reads CSARARQGARNEQFF.

The gene calls are TRBV7-9 and TRBJ1-1; TCRdb returns TRBD1, unconfirmable since there is no DNA. Germline values: CDR1 SEHNR, CDR2 FQNEAQ (reference sequence). CDR3 length: 11 amino acids. The chain's CDR3 is CASSKIRGAFF.

This sequence joins TRBV4-3 and TRBJ2-3; TCRdb indicates TRBD1, and absent DNA this call remains unverified. This CDR3 spans 15 amino acids. Per germline, CDR1 LGHNA and CDR2 YSLEER. CDR3 in amino acids: CVSSQGSGPPDTQYF.

CDR3 loop: CASSLIWGGANTQYF. The V and J genes are TRBV12-3 or TRBV12-4 and TRBJ2-3; TCRdb selects TRBD1, and the lack of DNA leaves this call unchecked. This CDR3 comprises 15 residues.

The chain joins TRBV5-1 to TRBJ1-5; TCRdb's assignment of TRBD1 cannot be checked, as there is no DNA. Germline CDR1 and CDR2: SGHRS and YFSETQ. The CDR3 contains 15 residues. The CDR3 loop reads CASSLEGNSNQPQHF.

The CDR3 here is CASKGRSTDTQYF. The chain employs TRBV6-6 and TRBJ2-3. Germline V CDR1 and CDR2: MNHNY, SVGAGI (reference sequence). The CDR3 length is 13 residues.

J is TRBJ2-2 and V is TRBV6-2 or TRBV6-3; the D call from TCRdb, TRBD1, cannot be confirmed without DNA. This CDR3 has 14 residues. CDR1 is MNHEY, CDR2 SVGEGT, per germline. The CDR3 sequence is CASSYPRGAGELFF.

V usage is TRBV28 and J usage is TRBJ2-5. Germline CDR1 MDHEN, CDR2 SYDVKM. The CDR3 has 16 residues. The CDR3 region is CASSLWIRAPQETQYF.

The chain combines TRBV4-1 with TRBJ2-5. The CDR3 runs 15 residues. Germline V gives CDR1 MGHRA, CDR2 YSYEKL. The CDR3 is CASSQIGRVQETQYF.